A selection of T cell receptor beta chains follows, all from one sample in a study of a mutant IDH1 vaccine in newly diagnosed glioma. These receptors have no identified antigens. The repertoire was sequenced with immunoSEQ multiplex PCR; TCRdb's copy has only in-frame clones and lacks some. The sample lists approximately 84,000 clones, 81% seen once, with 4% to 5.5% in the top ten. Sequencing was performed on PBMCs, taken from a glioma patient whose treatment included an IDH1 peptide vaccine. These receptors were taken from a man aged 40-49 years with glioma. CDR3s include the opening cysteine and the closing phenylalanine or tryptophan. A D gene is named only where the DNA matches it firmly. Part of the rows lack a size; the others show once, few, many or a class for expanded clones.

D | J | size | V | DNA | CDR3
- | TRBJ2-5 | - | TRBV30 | TGTGCCTGGAGCGGGTATAGCGGACCTGGGCACTTC | CAWSGYSGPGHF
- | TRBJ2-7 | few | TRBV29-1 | TGCAGCGTTGTGTCTCTTACTTACGAGCAGTACTTC | CSVVSLTYEQYF
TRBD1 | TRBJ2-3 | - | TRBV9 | TGTGCCAGCAGCCCTCGACAGGGGGCGGATACGCAGTATTTT | CASSPRQGADTQYF
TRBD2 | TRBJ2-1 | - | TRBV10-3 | TGTGCCACGGCTGGACTAGCGGGAGCCTTATACAATGAGCAGTTCTTC | CATAGLAGALYNEQFF
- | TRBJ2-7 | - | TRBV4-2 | TGTGCCAGCAGCCAAGAGGGGGAGCAGTACTTC | CASSQEGEQYF
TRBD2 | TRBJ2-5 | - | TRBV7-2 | TGTGCCAGCAGCTTAAATGGCGGGAGGGGGACCCAGTACTTC | CASSLNGGRGTQYF
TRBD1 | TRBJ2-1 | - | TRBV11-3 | TGTGCCAGCAGCGGAACCGGGACAGCCTCCTACAATGAGCAGTTCTTC | CASSGTGTASYNEQFF
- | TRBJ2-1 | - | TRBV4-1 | TGCGCCAGCAGCCTAAATATAGACAATGAGCAGTTCTTC | CASSLNIDNEQFF
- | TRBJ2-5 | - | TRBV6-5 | TGTGCCAGCAGTTACTCTGACGGACAAGAGACCCAGTACTTC | CASSYSDGQETQYF
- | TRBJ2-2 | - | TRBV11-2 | TGTGCCAGCAGCTTAGGTAGTTACACCGGGGAGCTGTTTTTT | CASSLGSYTGELFF
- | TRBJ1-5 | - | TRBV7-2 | TGTGCCAGCAGCTTACGTCCGGGAGGGGGCAATCAGCCCCAGCATTTT | CASSLRPGGGNQPQHF
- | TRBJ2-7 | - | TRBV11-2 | TGTGCCAGCAGCCATCTTGACAACGGGCTCCTCGAGCAGTACTTC | CASSHLDNGLLEQYF
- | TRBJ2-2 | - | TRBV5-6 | TGTGCCAGCAGTCGGCCTGATCGGGAGCTGTTTTTT | CASSRPDRELFF
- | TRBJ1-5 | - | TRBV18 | TGTGCCAGCTCGCCACCGGGACTCAATCAGCCCCAGCATTTT | CASSPPGLNQPQHF
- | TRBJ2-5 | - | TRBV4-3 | TGCGCCAGCAGCCAAGGAGGGGGCGCGGGGGTAGAGACCCAGTACTTC | CASSQGGGAGVETQYF
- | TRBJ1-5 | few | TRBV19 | TGTGCCAGTAGTATGGAGGGGTTGAACAATCAGCCCCAGCATTTT | CASSMEGLNNQPQHF
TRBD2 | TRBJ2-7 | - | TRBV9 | TGTGCCAGCAGCGTAGTAGCGGGCCCTACCTACGAGCAGTACTTC | CASSVVAGPTYEQYF
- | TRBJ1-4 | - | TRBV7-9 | TGTGCCAGCAGAGGACCCCCAAGCGGACGTCTGTTTTTT | CASRGPPSGRLFF
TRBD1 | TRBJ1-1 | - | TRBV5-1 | TGCGCCAGCAGCTCGTGGGGACAGGGGAAGAACACTGAAGCTTTCTTT | CASSSWGQGKNTEAFF
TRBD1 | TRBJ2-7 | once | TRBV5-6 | TGTGCCAGCAGCCCGGGCGGGACAGGGGGCTACGAGCAGTACTTC | CASSPGGTGGYEQYF
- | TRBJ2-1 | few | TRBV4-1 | TGCGCCAGCAGCCTTCGCTCAGGCCTAGCGCTTAACAATGAGCAGTTCTTC | CASSLRSGLALNNEQFF
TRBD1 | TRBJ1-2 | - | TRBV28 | TGTGCCAGCAGTCTCAGGACAGGGGGGATCTATGGCTACACCTTC | CASSLRTGGIYGYTF
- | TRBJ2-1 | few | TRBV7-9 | TGTGCCAGCAGCTCCTCAATGGGGAGCTACAATGAGCAGTTCTTC | CASSSSMGSYNEQFF
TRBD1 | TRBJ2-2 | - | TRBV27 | TGTGCCAGCAGTTATAGGTGGAGGACAGGCGACTTCGAGGAGCTGTTTTTT | CASSYRWRTGDFEELFF
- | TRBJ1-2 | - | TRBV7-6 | TGTGCCAGCAGCTTTCCGGGGAACTATGGCTACACCTTC | CASSFPGNYGYTF
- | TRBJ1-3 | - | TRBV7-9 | TGTGCCAGCAGCTTAGGTACAGGGCCTGGAAACACCATATATTTT | CASSLGTGPGNTIYF
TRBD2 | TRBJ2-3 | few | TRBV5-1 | TGCGCCAGCAGCTTGGCGGGAGGGCCAGATACGCAGTATTTT | CASSLAGGPDTQYF
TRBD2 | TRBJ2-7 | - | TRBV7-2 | TGTGCCAGCAGCTCTAGCGGGGTGGGGCCCTACGAGCAGTACTTC | CASSSSGVGPYEQYF
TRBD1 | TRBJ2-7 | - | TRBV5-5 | TGTGCCAGCAGCTTGGTCCCCGACAGGGGGCGGCGGGAGCAGTACTTC | CASSLVPDRGRREQYF